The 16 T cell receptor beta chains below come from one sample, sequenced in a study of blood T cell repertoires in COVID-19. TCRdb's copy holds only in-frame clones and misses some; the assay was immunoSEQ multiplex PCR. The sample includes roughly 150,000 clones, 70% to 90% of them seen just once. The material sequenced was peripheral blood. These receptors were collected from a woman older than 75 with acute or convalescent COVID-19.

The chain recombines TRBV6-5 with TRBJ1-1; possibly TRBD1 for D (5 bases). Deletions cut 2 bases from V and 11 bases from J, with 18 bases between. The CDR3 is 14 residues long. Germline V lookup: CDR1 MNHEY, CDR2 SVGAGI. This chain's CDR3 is CASSYGGNSNKAFF. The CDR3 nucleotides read TGTGCCAGCAGTTACGGGGGGAATAGTAATAAGGCTTTCTTT.

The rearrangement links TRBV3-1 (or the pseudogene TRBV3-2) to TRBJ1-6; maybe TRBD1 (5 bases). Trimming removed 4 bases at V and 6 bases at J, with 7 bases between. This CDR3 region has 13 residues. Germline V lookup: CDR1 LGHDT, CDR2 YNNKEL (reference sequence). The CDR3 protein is CASSPDINSPLHF. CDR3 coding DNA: TGTGCCAGCAGCCCGGACATTAATTCACCCCTCCACTTT.

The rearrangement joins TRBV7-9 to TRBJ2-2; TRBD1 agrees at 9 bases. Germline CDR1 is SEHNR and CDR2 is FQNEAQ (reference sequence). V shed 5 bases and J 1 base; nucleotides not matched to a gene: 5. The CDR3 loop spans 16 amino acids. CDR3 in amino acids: CASSLQGAQNTGELFF. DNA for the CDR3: TGTGCCAGCAGCCTACAGGGGGCACAGAACACCGGGGAGCTGTTTTTT.

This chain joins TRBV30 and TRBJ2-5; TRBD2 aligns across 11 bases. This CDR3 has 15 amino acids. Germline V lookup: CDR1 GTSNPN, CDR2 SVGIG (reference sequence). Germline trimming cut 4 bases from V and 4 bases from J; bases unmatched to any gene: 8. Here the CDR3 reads CAWTFSGGVGETQYF. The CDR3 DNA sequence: TGTGCCTGGACTTTTAGCGGGGGGGTCGGAGAGACCCAGTACTTC.

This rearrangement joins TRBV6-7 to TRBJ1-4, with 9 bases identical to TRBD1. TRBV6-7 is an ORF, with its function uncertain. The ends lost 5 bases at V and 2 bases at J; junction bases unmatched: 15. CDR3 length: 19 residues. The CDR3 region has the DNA TGTGCCAGCAGTCATTTGTCCCGGGACAGGGCAATCACTAATGAAAAACTGTTTTTT. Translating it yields CASSHLSRDRAITNEKLFF.

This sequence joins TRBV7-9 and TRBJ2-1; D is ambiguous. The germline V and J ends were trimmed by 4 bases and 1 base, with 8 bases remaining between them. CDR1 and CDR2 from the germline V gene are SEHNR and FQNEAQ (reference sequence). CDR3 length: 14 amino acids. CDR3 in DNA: TGTGCCAGCAGCTCGTGGAGTTCCTACAATGAGCAGTTCTTC. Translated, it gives CASSSWSSYNEQFF.

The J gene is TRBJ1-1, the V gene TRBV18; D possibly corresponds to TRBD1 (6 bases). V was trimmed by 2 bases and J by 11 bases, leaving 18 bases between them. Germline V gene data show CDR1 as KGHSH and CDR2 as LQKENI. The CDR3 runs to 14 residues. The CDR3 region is CASSPIRGGGGAFF. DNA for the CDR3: TGTGCCAGCTCACCAATTAGGGGAGGCGGGGGCGCTTTCTTT. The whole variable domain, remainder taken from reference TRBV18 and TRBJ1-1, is NAGVMQNPRHLVRRRGQEARLRCSPMKGHSHVYWYRQLPEEGLKFMVYLQKENIIDESGMPKERFSAEFPKEGPSILRIQQVVRGDSAAYFCASSPIRGGGGAFFGQGTRLTVV.

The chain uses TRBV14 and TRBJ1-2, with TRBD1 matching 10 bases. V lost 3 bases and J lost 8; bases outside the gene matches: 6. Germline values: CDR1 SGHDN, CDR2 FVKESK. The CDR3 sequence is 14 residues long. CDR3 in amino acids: CASSHRQGARGYTF. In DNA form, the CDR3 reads TGTGCCAGCAGCCACAGACAGGGGGCACGGGGCTACACCTTC.

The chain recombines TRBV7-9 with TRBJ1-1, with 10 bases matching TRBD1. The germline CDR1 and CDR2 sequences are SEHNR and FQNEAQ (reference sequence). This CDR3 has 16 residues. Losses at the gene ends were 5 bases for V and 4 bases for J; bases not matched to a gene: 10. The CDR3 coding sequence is TGTGCCAGCAGCCCCCCAGGGACAGGGGTTGGCACTGAAGCTTTCTTT. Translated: CASSPPGTGVGTEAFF.

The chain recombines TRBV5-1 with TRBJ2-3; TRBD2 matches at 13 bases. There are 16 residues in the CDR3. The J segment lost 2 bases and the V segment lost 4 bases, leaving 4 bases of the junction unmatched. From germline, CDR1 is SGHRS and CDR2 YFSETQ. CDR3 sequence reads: CASSPGLAGFTDTQYF. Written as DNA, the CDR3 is TGCGCCAGCAGCCCGGGACTAGCGGGGTTCACAGATACGCAGTATTTT.

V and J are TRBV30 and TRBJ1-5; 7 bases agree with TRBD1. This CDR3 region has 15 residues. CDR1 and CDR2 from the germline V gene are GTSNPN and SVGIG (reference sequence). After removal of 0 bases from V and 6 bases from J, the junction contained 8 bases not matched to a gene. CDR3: CAWSVTGATGQPQHF. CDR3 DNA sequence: TGTGCCTGGAGTGTAACAGGGGCGACCGGTCAGCCCCAGCATTTT.

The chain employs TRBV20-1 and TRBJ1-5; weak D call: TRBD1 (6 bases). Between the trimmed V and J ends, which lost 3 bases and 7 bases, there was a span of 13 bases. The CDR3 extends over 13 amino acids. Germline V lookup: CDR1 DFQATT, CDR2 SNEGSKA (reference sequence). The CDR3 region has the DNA TGCAGTGCTAGTATGAGGGGGACGCAGCCCCAGCATTTT. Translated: CSASMRGTQPQHF.

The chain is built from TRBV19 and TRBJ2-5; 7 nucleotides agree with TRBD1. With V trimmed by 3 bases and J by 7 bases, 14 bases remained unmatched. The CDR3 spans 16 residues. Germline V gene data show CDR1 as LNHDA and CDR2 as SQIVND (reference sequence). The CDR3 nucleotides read TGTGCCAGTAGTATCGCAGGGGGAGACTTTGGGCGGACCCAGTACTTC. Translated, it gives CASSIAGGDFGRTQYF.

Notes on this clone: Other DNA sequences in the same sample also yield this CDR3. This CDR3 is CASSPYTTNTGELFF. The DNA for the CDR3 is TGTGCCAGCTCACCTTACACGACGAACACCGGGGAGCTGTTTTTT. This rearrangement joins TRBV18 to TRBJ2-2, with D unclear. V was cut by 3 bases and J by 0 bases, with 8 bases left in between. Germline values: CDR1 KGHSH, CDR2 LQKENI. This CDR3 is 15 amino acids long.

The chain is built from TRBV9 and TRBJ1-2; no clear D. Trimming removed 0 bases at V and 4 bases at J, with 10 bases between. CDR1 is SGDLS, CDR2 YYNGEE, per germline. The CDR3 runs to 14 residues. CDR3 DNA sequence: TGTGCCAGCAGCGTAGATTCCGGGTTCTATGGCTACACCTTC. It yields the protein CASSVDSGFYGYTF.

CDR3 nucleotides: TGCGCCAGCAGCCAAGTACCGGAGGGGGCCGCCTATGGCTACACCTTC. Translating gives CASSQVPEGAAYGYTF. This chain connects TRBV4-3 to TRBJ1-2; the match to TRBD1 covers 7 bases. The CDR3 loop spans 16 amino acids. Germline V lookup: CDR1 LGHNA, CDR2 YSLEER. Trimming at V came to 1 base and at J to 4 bases, leaving 9 bases not matched to a gene.